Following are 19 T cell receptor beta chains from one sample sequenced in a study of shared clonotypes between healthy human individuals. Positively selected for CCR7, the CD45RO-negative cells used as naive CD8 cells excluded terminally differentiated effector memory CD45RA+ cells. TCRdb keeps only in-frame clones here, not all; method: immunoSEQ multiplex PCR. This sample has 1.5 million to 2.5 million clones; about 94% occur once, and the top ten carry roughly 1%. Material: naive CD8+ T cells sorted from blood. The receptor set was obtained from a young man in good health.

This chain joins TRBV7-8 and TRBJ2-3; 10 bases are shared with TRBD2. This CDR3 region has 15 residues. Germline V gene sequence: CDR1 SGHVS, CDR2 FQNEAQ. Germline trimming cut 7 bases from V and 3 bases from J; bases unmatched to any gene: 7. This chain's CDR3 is CASTSGTSATDTQYF. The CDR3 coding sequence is TGTGCCAGCACCTCCGGGACTAGCGCAACAGATACGCAGTATTTT.

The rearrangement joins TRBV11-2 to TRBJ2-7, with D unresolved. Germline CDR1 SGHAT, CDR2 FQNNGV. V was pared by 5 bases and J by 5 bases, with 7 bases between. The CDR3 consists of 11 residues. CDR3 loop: CASSGYDEQYF. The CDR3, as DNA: TGTGCCAGCAGCGGCTATGACGAGCAGTACTTC.

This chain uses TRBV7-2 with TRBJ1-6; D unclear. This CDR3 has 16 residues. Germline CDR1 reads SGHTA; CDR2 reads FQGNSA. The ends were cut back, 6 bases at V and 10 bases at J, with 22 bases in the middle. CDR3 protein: CASSTSATSTHSPLHF. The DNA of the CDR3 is TGTGCCAGCAGTACATCGGCAACCTCCACCCACTCACCCCTCCACTTT.

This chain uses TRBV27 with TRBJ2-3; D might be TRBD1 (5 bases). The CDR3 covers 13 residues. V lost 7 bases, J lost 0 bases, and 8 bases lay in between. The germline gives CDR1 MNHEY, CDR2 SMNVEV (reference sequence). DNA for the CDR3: TGTGCCAGCACAGGGCTTAGCACAGATACGCAGTATTTT. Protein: CASTGLSTDTQYF.

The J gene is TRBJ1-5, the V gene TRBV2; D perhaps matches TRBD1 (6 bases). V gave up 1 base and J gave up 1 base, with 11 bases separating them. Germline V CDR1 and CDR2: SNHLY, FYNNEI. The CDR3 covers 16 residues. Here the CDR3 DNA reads TGTGCCAGCAGTGAAGTGGCAGGGGAAAGCAATCAGCCCCAGCATTTT. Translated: CASSEVAGESNQPQHF.

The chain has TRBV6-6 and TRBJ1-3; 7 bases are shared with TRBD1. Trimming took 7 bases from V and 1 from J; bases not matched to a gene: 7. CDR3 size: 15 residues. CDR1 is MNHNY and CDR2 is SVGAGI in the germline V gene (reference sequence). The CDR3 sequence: CASTQEGASGNTIYF. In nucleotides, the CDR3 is TGTGCCAGCACCCAGGAGGGGGCGTCTGGAAACACCATATATTTT.

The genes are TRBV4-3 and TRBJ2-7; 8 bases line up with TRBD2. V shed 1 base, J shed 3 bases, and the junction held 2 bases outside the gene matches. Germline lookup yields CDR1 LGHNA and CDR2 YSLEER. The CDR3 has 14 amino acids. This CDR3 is CASSQGSGNYEQYF. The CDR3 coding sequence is TGCGCCAGCAGCCAAGGTAGCGGGAACTACGAGCAGTACTTC.

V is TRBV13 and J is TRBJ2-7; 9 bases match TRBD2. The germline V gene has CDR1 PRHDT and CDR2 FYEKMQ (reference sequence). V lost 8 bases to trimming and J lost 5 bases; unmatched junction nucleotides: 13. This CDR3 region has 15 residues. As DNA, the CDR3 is TGTGCCAGCTCCGCCGTGCGGGAGGGCCGGGACGAGCAGTACTTC. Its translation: CASSAVREGRDEQYF.

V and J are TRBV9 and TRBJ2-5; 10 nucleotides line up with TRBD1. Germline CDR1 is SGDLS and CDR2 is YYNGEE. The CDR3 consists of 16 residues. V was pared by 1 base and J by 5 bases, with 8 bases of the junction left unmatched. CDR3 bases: TGTGCCAGCAGCGTACCCGGGACAGGGGACAGGGAGACCCAGTACTTC. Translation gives CASSVPGTGDRETQYF.

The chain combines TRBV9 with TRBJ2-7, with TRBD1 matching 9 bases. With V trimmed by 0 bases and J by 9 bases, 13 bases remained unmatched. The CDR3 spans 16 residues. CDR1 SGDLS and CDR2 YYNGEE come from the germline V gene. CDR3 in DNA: TGTGCCAGCAGCGTAGGAGAGGGACAGGGACCTACGGGGCAGTACTTC. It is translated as CASSVGEGQGPTGQYF.

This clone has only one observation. The DNA for the CDR3 is TGTGCCAGCAGCCAAGATGATGGGTGGGGCTCCTACGAGCAGTACTTC. Amino acids: CASSQDDGWGSYEQYF. The gene calls are TRBV14 and TRBJ2-7; no reliable D call. Per germline, CDR1 SGHDN and CDR2 FVKESK. Trimming took 0 bases from V and 0 from J, leaving 12 bases between them. The CDR3 sequence is 16 residues long.

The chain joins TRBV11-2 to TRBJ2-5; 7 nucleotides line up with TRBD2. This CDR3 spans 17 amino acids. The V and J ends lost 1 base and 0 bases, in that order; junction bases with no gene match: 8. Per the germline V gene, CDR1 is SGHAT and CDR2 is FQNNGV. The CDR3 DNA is TGTGCCAGCAGCTTAGGAAGTAGCGGGCCGTACCAAGAGACCCAGTACTTC. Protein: CASSLGSSGPYQETQYF.

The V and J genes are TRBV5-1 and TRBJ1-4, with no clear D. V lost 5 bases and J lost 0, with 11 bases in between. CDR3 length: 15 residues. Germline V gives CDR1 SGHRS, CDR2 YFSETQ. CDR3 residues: CASSEDGATNEKLFF. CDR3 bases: TGCGCCAGCAGTGAGGACGGTGCAACTAATGAAAAACTGTTTTTT.

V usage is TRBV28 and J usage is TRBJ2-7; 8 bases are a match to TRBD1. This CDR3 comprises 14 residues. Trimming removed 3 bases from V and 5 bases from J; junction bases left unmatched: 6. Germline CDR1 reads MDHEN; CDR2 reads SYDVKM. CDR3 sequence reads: CASSFSQGAHEQYF. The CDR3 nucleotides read TGTGCCAGCAGTTTCTCCCAGGGGGCCCACGAGCAGTACTTC.

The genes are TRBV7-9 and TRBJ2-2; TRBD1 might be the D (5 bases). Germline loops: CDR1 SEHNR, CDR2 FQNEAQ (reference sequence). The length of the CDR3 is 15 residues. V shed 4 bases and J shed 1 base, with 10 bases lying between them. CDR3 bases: TGTGCCAGCAGCTCCAATGACAGGAACACCGGGGAGCTGTTTTTT. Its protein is CASSSNDRNTGELFF.

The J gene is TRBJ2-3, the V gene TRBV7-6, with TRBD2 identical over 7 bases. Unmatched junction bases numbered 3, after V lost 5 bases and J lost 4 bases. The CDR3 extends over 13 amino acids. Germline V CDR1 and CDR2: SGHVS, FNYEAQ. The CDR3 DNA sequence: TGTGCCAGCAGCGGGGGGGAACCAGATACGCAGTATTTT. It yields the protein CASSGGEPDTQYF. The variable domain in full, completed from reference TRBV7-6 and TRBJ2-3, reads GAGVSQSPRYKVTKRGQDVALRCDPISGHVSLYWYRQALGQGPEFLTYFNYEAQQDKSGLPNDRFSAERPEGSISTLTIQRTEQRDSAMYRCASSGGEPDTQYFGPGTRLTVL.

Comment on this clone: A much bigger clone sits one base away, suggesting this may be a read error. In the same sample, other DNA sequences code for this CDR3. CDR3 residues: CASSYGDNTGELFF. The CDR3 DNA follows: TGTGCCAGCAGTTACGGGGATAACACCGGGGAGCTGTTTTTT. This sequence joins TRBV6-5 and TRBJ2-2; D gene uncertain. The CDR3 spans 14 residues. The germline V gene encodes CDR1 MNHEY and CDR2 SVGAGI. V lost 2 bases and J lost 2, with 6 bases in between.

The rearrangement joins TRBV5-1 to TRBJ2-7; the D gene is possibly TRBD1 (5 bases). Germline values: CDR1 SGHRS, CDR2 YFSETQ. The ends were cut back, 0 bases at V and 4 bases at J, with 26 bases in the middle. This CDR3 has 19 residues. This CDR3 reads CASSLVQGTPSGLGYEQYF. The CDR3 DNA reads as TGCGCCAGCAGCTTGGTTCAGGGAACACCCTCAGGATTGGGGTACGAGCAGTACTTC.

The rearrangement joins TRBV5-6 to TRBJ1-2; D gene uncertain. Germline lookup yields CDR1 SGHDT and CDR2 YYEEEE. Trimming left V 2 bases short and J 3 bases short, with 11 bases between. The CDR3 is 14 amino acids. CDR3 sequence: CASSLGEAYYGYTF. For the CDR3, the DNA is TGTGCCAGCAGCTTAGGTGAGGCGTACTATGGCTACACCTTC.